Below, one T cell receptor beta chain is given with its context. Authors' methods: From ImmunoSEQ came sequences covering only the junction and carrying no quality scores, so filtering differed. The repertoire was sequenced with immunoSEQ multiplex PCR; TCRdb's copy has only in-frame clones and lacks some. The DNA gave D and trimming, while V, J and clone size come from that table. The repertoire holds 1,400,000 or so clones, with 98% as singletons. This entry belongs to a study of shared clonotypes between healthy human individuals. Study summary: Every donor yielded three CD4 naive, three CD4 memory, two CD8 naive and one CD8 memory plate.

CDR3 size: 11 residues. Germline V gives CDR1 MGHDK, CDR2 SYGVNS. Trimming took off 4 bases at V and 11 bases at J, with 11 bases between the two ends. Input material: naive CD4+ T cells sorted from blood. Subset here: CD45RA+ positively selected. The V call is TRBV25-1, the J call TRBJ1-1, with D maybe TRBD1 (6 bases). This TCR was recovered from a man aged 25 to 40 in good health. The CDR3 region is CASSGGGGAFF. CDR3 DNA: TGTGCCAGCAGTGGAGGGGGGGGCGCTTTCTTT.